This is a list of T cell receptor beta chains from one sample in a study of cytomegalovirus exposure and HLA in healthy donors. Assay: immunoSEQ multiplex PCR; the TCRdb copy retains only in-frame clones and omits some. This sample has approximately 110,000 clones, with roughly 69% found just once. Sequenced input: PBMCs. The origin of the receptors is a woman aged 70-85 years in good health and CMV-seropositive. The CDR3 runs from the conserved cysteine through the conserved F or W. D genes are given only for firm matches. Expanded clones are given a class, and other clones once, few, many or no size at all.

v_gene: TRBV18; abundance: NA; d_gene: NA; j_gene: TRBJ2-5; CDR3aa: CASSPLGETQYF; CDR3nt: TGTGCCAGCTCACCACTCGGGGAGACCCAGTACTTC
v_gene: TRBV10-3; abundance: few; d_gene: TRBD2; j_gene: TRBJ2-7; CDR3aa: CAISSGLATSNEQYF; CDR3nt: TGTGCCATCAGCTCGGGACTAGCGACATCCAACGAGCAGTACTTC
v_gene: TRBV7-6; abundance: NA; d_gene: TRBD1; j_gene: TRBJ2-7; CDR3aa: CASSLAGTGIYEQYF; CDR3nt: TGTGCCAGCAGCTTGGCCGGGACAGGGATCTACGAGCAGTACTTC
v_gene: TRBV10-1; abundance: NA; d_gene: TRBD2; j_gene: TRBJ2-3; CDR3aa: CASSEVVAGATDTQYF; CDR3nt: TGCGCCAGCAGTGAGGTGGTAGCGGGGGCCACAGATACGCAGTATTTT
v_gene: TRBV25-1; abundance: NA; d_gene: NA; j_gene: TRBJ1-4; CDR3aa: CASSPGGSGEKLFF; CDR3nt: TGTGCCAGCAGCCCCGGGGGGTCCGGGGAAAAACTGTTTTTT
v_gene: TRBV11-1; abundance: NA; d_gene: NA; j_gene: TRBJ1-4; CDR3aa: CASSLLGQPNEKLFF; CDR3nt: TGTGCCAGCAGCTTACTAGGACAGCCAAATGAAAAACTGTTTTTT
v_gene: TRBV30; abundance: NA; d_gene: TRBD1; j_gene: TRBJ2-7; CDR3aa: CAWQGAYEQYF; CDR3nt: TGTGCCTGGCAGGGGGCCTACGAGCAGTACTTC
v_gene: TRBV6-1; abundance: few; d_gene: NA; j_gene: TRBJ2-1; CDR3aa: CASSEDGGTYNEQFF; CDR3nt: TGTGCCAGCAGTGAAGACGGGGGTACCTACAATGAGCAGTTCTTC
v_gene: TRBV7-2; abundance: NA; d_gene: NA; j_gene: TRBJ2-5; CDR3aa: CASSLANLAQETQYF; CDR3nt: TGTGCCAGCAGCTTAGCGAATCTAGCCCAAGAGACCCAGTACTTC
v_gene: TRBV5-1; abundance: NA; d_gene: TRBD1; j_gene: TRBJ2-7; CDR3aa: CASSLDGTGGFYEQYF; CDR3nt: TGCGCCAGCAGCTTGGATGGGACAGGGGGGTTTTACGAGCAGTACTTC
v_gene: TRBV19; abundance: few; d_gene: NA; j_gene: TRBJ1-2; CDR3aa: CASSTGPGGGYTF; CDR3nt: TGTGCCAGTAGTACTGGGCCGGGAGGTGGCTACACCTTC
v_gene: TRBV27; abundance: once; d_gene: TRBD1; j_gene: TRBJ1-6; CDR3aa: CASSLGTVGNSPLHF; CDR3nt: TGTGCCAGCAGTCTCGGGACAGTAGGAAATTCACCCCTCCACTTT
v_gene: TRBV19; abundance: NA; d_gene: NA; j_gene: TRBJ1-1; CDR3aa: CASSMKGYTEAFF; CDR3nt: TGTGCCAGTAGTATGAAGGGGTACACTGAAGCTTTCTTT
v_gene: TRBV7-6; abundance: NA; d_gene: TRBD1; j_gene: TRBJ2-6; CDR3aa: CASSLAGQGLGANVLTF; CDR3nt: TGTGCCAGCAGCTTAGCGGGACAGGGCTTAGGGGCCAACGTCCTGACTTTC
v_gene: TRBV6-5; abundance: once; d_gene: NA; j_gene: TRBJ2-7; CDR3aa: CASSGLGYEQYF; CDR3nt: TGTGCCAGCTCGGGACTCGGCTACGAGCAGTACTTC
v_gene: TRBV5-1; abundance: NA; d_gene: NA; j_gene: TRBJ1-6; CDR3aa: CASSLVWGVGNSPLHF; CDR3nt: TGCGCCAGCAGCTTGGTTTGGGGAGTCGGTAATTCACCCCTCCACTTT
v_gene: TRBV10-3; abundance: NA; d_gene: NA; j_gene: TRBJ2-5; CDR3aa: CASGYSQETQYF; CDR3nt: TGTGCCTCCGGGTACTCCCAAGAGACCCAGTACTTC
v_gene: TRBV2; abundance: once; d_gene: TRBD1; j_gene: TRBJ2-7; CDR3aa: CASSLGQGAYEQYF; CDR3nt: TGTGCCAGCAGCCTCGGACAGGGGGCCTACGAGCAGTACTTC
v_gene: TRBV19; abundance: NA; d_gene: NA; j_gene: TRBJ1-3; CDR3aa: CASSIGGLENTIYF; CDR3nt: TGTGCCAGTAGTATAGGTGGACTAGAAAACACCATATATTTT
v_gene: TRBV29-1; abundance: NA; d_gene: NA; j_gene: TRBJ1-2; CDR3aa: CSVPSGPSTGYGYTF; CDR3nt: TGCAGCGTGCCGAGCGGGCCTAGCACTGGATATGGCTACACCTTC
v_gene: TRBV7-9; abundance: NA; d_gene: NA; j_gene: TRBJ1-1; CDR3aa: CASSAQGLGAEAFF; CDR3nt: TGTGCCAGCAGCGCTCAGGGACTCGGGGCTGAAGCTTTCTTT
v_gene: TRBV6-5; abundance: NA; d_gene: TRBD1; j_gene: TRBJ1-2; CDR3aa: CASRGQGGNYGYTF; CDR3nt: TGTGCCAGCAGAGGACAGGGAGGGAACTATGGCTACACCTTC